This T cell receptor beta chain derives from a study of blood T cell repertoires in COVID-19. The wider study: Collection of acute and convalescent COVID-19 samples took place in the United States, Italy and Spain. The analysed material was cDNA or gDNA that came from T cells, B-cell-depleted T cells, or PBMCs.

The CDR3 has 17 residues. V was clipped by 3 bases and J by 3 bases, with 20 bases between them. Germline CDR1 reads MGHRA; CDR2 reads YSYEKL. TCRdb's copy holds only in-frame clones and misses some; the assay was immunoSEQ multiplex PCR. The repertoire has approximately 180,000 clones, about 85% of them found once; the top ten carry roughly 21%. This TCR came from a man between 60 and 75 years old with active or convalescent COVID-19. The genes are TRBV4-1 and TRBJ1-2, with D maybe TRBD1 (6 bases). Source material: peripheral blood. CDR3 DNA sequence: TGCGCCAGCAGCCATCTAACACTCCGGGACAACGACTATGGCTACACCTTC. It codes for CASSHLTLRDNDYGYTF.